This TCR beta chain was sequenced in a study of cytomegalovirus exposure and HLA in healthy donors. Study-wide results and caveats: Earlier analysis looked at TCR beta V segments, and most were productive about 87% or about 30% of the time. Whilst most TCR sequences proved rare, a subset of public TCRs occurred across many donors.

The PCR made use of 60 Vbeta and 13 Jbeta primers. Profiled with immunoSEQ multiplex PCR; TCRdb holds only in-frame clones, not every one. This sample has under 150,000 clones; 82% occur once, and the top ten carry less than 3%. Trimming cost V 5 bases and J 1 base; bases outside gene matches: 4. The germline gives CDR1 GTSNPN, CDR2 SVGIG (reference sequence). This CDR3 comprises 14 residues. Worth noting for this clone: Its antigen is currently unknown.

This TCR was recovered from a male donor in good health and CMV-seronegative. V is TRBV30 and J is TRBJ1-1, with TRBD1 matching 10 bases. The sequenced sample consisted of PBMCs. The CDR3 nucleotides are TGTGCCTGGGGGACAGGGGTAAGGAACACTGAAGCTTTCTTT. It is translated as CAWGTGVRNTEAFF.